The entry below describes one T cell receptor (beta chain). The target antigen is unknown. These donors, healthy bone marrow donors, were studied. The PCR used 60 Vbeta and 13 Jbeta primers. Generated by immunoSEQ multiplex PCR, the TCRdb table keeps only in-frame clones and is missing some. The sample has about 170,000 clones; more than 75% are singletons. The entry originates in a study of cytomegalovirus exposure and HLA in healthy donors. Overall study findings and caveats: Reportedly, a later analysis found an Asian-associated ancestry cluster had fewer N-insertions than the roughly 700-donor mean.

Sequenced input: PBMCs. This sequence was found in a man aged 25 to 40 in good health and CMV-seropositive.

CDR3 DNA sequence: TGTGCCAGCAGGCCTCCGGGACAGGGAATCGCTTTCTTT. It translates to CASRPPGQGIAFF. The chain links TRBV6-5 to TRBJ1-1; 9 nucleotides match TRBD1. Germline values: CDR1 MNHEY, CDR2 SVGAGI. CDR3 length: 13 amino acids. Trimming took 6 bases from V and 11 from J; bases not matched to a gene: 10.